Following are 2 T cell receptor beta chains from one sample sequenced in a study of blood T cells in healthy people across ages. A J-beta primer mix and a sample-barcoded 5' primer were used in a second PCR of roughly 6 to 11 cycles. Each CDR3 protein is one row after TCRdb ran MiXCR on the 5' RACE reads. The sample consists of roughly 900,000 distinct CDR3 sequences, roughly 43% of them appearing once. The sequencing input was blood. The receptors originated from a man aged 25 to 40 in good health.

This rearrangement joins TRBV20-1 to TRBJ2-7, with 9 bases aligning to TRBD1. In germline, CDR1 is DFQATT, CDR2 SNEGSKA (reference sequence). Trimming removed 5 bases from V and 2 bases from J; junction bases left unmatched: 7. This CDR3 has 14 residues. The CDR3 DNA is TGCAGTGCTGCGAGGGACAGGGTTACCTACGAGCAGTACTTC. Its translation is CSAARDRVTYEQYF.

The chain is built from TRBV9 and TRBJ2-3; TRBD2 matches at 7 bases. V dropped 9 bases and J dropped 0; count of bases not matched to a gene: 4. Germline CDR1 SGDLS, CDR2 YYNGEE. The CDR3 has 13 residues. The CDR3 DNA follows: TGTGCCACCTCTAGCGGTAGCACAGATACGCAGTATTTT. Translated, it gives CATSSGSTDTQYF.